This T cell receptor (beta chain) was captured by sequencing in a study of early T cells in non-severe SARS-CoV-2 infection (TCRdb year 2021). Concerning the study at large: Bulk RNA from unsorted whole blood was used for TCR sequencing, so alpha and beta chains could not be paired. Overall study outcomes, separate from this receptor: VDJdb matching was skewed toward anti-spike CD8 responses and likely underestimated virus-specific expansions, missing private and CD4 specificities.

A case-control design nested within a healthcare worker cohort in London, UK, was used, with weekly nasopharyngeal swab PCR tests and blood sampling performed. Healthcare workers were recruited during the week of the UK lockdown, between 23 and 31 March 2020, and followed weekly for up to roughly 15 weeks. The method behind the library was 5' RACE. The sequencer listed for this sample is NextSeq 500. Unique molecular identifiers were attached to individual cDNA molecules in the TCR library protocol so that sequencing error and PCR bias could be corrected. Sequencing covered both TCR alpha and beta chains, and within each sample the abundances of alpha and beta sequences were tightly co-correlated. For the original study's pipeline: Decombinator V4 was used to annotate TCR sequences for V gene, J gene and CDR3. TCRs were defined as expanded if a significant change between any two time points was detected under a Poisson model with p below 0.0001. Abundances of TCRs were expressed as counts per million after normalisation to the total number of TCRs sequenced in each sample. TRAV1-2 paired with TRAJ12, TRAJ20 or TRAJ33 defined MAIT TCRs, while TRAV10 paired with TRAJ18 defined iNKT TCRs. VDJdb, accessed on 1 November 2021, was searched for TCRs annotated for CMV, EBV and SARS-CoV-2, and TCRs annotated for more than one antigen were excluded. TCRdb cleaned the public reads at Q25 with fastp, built clones with MiXCR and kept in-frame beta chains. Rows matching on CDR3 protein sequence are summarized as one entry with the most common DNA and genes. What appears here as the V and J calls and clone size reflects TCRdb's work, not the paper's. This sample lists tens of thousands of distinct CDR3 sequences; almost 6% were detected once. The leading ten clones occupy less than 8.5% of the sample.

The CDR3 spans 12 residues, from the cysteine through the phenylalanine. CDR3 DNA is the only sequence kept; it has 36 bases, read in frame from the first base. The germline V gene encodes CDR1 SGHNT and CDR2 YENEEA. Trimming removed 4 bases from V and 6 bases from J, leaving 6 bases between the germline ends. A few counts support this clonotype. It lacks a known antigen. It has no much larger one-base neighbor in the sample; base qualities were not kept. The sequence joins TRBV11-3 to TRBJ2-2, with the D gene call left open. The sequencing input was whole blood. The clonotype was recovered from an adult who was a healthcare worker with PCR-confirmed SARS-CoV-2 infection or an uninfected control (not recorded which). The CDR3 corresponds to CASSSIPGELFF. The nucleotide sequence is TGTGCCAGCAGCTCAATCCCCGGGGAGCTGTTTTTT.